The clone carrying this T cell receptor (beta chain) was detected only a few times. This record belongs to a study of human T cells and chemical hapten exposure. Unique molecular identifiers were linked by the library to individual cDNA molecules. Each CDR3 protein is one row after TCRdb ran MiXCR on the RACE reads. The data show about 52,000 distinct CDR3 sequences, 8% to 10% seen once. This CDR3 comprises 11 residues. Germline V gives CDR1 SQVTM, CDR2 ANQGSEA. Trimming stripped 4 bases from V and 2 bases from J, with 4 bases between. Time point indicated: patch test 3, about 24 weeks after DPC sensitization. Specified treatment: therapeutic diphenylcyclopropenone sensitization with weekly scalp DPC.

This receptor was taken from a woman aged 40 to 50 with alopecia areata. Some clones in this sample may be carry-over from other donors' samples. The genes are TRBV29-1 and TRBJ2-3; D gene ambiguous. The sample in question was whole blood, obtained in connection with sensitization to the hapten diphenylcyclopropenone (DPC). The DNA of the CDR3 is TGCAGCGTTGGGGACACAGATACGCAGTATTTT. It encodes CSVGDTDTQYF.